The subject of this entry is one T cell receptor beta chain. The CDR3 covers 11 residues. With 2 bases removed from V and 5 bases from J, the gap between germline ends came to 3 bases. Germline V CDR1 and CDR2: MNHNY, SVGAGI (reference sequence). This sample was taken from a study of blood T cell repertoires in COVID-19. Study-wide context: COVID-19 samples, acute and convalescent, were from the United States, Italy and Spain.

In the authors' methods: Reference gene primer amplification gave estimated nucleated cell counts. Sequencing used immunoSEQ multiplex PCR; TCRdb keeps in-frame clones, though not all of them. The DNA was the basis for D and trimming; V, J and clone size are from that table. The table lists 490,000 or so clones, roughly nine tenths of them singletons. Living in about two dozen US areas, the participants were between about 18 and 90 years of age. Which cohort a participant joined came from the clinical history participants gave. The sequenced material came from PBMCs or T cells enriched from blood (not recorded which). This sequence joins TRBV6-6 and TRBJ1-2, with no clear D. The clonotype originates from a woman aged 55 to 70 who had recovered from COVID-19. CDR3 in amino acids: CASSYPYGYTF. In DNA form, the CDR3 reads TGTGCCAGCAGTTACCCGTATGGCTACACCTTC.